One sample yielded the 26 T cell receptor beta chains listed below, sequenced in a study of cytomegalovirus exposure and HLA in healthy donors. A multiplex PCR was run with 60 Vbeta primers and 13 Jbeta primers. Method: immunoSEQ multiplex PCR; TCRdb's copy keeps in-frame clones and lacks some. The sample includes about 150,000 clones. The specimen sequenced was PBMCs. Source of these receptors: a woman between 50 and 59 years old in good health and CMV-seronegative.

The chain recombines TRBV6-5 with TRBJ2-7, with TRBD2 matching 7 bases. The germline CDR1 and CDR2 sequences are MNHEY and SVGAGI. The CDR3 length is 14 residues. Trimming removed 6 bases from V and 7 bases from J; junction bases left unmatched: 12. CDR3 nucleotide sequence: TGTGCCAGCAGCGAAACCCGGGGGGACGGGGAGCAGTACTTC. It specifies CASSETRGDGEQYF.

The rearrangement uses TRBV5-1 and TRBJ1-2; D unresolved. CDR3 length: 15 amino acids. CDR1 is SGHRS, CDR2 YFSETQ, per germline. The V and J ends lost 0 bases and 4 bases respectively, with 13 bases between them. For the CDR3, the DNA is TGCGCCAGCAGCTTGGGCGAGGGTTCCGTCTATGGCTACACCTTC. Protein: CASSLGEGSVYGYTF.

CDR3 protein: CASSPAVQNDEQFF. The CDR3 DNA reads TGTGCCAGCAGCCCTGCGGTCCAGAACGATGAGCAGTTCTTC. The rearrangement links TRBV7-9 to TRBJ2-1; D is unclear. V was trimmed by 5 bases and J by 8 bases, leaving 16 bases between them. The germline CDR1 and CDR2 sequences are SEHNR and FQNEAQ (reference sequence). The CDR3 has 14 amino acids.

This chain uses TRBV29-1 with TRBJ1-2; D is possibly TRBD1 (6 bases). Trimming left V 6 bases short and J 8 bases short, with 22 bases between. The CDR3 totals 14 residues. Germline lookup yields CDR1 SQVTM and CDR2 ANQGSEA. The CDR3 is CSVRSDAGAEGYTF. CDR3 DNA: TGCAGCGTCCGATCCGACGCAGGGGCTGAGGGCTACACCTTC.

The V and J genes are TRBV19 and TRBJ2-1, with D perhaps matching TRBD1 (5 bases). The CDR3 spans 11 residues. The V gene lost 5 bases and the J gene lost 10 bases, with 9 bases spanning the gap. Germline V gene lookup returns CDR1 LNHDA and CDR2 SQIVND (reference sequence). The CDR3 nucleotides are TGTGCCAGTAGTGCAACAGGAGAGCAGTTCTTC. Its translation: CASSATGEQFF.

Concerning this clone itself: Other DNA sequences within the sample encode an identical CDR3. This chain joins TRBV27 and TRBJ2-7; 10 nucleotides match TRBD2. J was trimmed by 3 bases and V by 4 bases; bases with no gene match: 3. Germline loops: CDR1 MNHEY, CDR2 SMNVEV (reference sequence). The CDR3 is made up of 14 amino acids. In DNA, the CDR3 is TGTGCCAGCAGTTCCGGACTAGCGGTCTACGAGCAGTACTTC. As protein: CASSSGLAVYEQYF.

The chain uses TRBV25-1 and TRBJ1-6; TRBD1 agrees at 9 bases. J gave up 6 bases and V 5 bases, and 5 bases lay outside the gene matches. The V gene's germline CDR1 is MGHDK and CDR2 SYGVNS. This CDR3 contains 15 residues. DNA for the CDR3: TGTGCCAGCAGTTCTCTGGACAGGGGTAATTCACCCCTCCACTTT. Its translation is CASSSLDRGNSPLHF.

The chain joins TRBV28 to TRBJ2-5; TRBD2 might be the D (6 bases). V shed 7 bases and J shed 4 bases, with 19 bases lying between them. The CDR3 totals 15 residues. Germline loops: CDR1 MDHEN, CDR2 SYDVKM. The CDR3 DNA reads TGTGCCAGCACCTCCGGAGGGAGTCGGGGAGAGACCCAGTACTTC. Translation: CASTSGGSRGETQYF.

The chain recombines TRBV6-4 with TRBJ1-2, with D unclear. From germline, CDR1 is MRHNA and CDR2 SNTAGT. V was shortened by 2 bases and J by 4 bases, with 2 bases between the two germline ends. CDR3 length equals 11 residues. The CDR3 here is CASSDRYGYTF. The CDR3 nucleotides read TGTGCCAGCAGTGACCGCTATGGCTACACCTTC.

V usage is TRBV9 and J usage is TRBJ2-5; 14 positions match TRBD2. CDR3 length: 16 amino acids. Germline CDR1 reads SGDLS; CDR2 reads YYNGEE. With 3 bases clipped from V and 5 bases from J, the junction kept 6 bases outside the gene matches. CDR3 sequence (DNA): TGTGCCAGCAGCGCCGGGACTAGCGGGAGCTGGGAGACCCAGTACTTC. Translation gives CASSAGTSGSWETQYF. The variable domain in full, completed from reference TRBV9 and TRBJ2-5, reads DSGVTQTPKHLITATGQRVTLRCSPRSGDLSVYWYQQSLDQGLQFLIQYYNGEERAKGNILERFSAQQFPDLHSELNLSSLELGDSALYFCASSAGTSGSWETQYFGPGTRLLVL.

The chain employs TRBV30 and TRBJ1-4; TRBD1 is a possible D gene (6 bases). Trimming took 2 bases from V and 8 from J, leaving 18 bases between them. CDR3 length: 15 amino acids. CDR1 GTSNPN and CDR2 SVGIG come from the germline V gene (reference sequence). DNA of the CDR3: TGTGCCTGGAGTTCGACAGGTGCTCCTAGGGAAAAACTGTTTTTT. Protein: CAWSSTGAPREKLFF.

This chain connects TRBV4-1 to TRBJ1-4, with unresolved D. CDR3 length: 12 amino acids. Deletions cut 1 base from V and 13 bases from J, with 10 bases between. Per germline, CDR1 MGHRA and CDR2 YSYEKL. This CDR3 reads CASSQVGRRLFF. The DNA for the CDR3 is TGCGCCAGCAGCCAAGTCGGTCGTAGACTGTTTTTT.

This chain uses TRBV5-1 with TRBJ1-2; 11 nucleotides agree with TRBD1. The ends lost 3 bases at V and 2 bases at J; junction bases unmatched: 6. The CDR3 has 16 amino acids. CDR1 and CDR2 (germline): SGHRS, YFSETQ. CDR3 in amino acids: CASSSTGTGGNYGYTF. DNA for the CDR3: TGCGCCAGCAGCTCGACCGGGACAGGGGGAAACTATGGCTACACCTTC.

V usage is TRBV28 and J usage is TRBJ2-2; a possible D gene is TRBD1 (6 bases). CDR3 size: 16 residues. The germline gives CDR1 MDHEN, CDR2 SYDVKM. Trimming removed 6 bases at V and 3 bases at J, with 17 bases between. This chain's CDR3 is CASSSPQGMDTGELFF. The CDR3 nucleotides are TGTGCCAGCAGCTCTCCCCAGGGGATGGACACCGGGGAGCTGTTTTTT.

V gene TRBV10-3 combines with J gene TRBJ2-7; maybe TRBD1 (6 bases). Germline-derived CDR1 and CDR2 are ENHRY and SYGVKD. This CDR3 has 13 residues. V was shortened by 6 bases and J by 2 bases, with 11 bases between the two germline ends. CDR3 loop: CAIRAGQPYEQYF. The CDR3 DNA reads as TGTGCCATCAGAGCTGGACAGCCCTACGAGCAGTACTTC.

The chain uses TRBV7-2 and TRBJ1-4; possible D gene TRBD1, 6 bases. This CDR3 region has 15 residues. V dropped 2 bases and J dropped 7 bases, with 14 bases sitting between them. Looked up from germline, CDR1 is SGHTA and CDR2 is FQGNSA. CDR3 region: CASSLNVGAVEKLFF. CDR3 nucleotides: TGTGCCAGCAGCTTAAATGTGGGGGCGGTTGAAAAACTGTTTTTT.

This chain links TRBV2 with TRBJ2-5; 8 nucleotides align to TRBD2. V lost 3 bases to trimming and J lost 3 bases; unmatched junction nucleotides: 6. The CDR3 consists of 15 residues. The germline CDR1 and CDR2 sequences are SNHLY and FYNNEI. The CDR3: CASSETSAFKETQYF. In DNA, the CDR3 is TGTGCCAGCAGTGAGACTAGCGCTTTTAAAGAGACCCAGTACTTC.

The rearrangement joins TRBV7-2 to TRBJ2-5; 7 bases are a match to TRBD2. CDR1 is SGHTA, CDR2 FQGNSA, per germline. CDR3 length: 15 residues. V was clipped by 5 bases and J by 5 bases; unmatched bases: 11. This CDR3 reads CASSIMGGVGETQYF. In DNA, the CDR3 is TGTGCCAGCAGCATCATGGGGGGGGTAGGGGAGACCCAGTACTTC.

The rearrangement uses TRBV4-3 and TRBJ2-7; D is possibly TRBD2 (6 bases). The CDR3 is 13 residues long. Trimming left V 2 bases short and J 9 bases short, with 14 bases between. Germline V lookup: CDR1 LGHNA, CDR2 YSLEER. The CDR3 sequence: CASSQLHGGGQYF. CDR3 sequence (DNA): TGCGCCAGCAGCCAACTCCATGGGGGAGGGCAGTACTTC.

The CDR3 nucleotides are TGTGCCAGCAGCTTGGCCGGACAGGGGGAAGCTTTCTTT. It codes for CASSLAGQGEAFF. V is TRBV5-8 and J is TRBJ1-1; 9 nucleotides align to TRBD1. This CDR3 has 13 residues. Unmatched junction bases numbered 2, after V lost 0 bases and J lost 8 bases. Looked up from germline, CDR1 is SGHTS and CDR2 is YDEGEE.

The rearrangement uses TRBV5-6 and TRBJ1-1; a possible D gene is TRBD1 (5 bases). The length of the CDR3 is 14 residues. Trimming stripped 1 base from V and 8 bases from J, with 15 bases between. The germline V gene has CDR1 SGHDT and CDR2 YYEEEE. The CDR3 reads CASSLTRESPEAFF. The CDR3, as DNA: TGTGCCAGCAGCTTGACCAGGGAATCCCCAGAAGCTTTCTTT.

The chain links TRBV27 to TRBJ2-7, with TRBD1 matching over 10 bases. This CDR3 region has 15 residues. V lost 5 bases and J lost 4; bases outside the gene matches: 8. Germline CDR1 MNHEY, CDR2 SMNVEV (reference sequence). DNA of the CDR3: TGTGCCAGCAGTACCCGGACAGGGGGGGAGTACGAGCAGTACTTC. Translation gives CASSTRTGGEYEQYF.

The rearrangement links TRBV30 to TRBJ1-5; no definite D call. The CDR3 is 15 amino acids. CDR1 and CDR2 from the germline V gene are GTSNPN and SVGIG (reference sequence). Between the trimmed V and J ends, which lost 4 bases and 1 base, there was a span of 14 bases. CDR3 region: CAWTNSYLSNQPQHF. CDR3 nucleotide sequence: TGTGCCTGGACGAACAGTTACCTAAGCAATCAGCCCCAGCATTTT.

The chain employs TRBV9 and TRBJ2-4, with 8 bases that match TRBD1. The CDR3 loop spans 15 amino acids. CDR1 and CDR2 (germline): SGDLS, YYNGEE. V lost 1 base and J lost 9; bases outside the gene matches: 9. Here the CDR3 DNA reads TGTGCCAGCAGCGTATCTGACAGGGGAGAAGGCATTCAGTACTTC. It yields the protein CASSVSDRGEGIQYF.

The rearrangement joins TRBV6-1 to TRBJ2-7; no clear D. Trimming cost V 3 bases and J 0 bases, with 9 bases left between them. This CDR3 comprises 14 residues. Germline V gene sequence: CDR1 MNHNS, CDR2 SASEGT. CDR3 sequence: CASSERIFSYEQYF. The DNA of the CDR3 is TGTGCCAGCAGTGAGAGGATCTTCTCCTACGAGCAGTACTTC.

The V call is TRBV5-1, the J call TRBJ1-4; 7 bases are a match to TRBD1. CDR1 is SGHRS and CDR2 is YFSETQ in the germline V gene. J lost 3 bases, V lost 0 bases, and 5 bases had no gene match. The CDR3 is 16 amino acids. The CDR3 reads CASSLGEGAANEKLFF. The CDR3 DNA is TGCGCCAGCAGCTTGGGAGAGGGGGCAGCTAATGAAAAACTGTTTTTT.